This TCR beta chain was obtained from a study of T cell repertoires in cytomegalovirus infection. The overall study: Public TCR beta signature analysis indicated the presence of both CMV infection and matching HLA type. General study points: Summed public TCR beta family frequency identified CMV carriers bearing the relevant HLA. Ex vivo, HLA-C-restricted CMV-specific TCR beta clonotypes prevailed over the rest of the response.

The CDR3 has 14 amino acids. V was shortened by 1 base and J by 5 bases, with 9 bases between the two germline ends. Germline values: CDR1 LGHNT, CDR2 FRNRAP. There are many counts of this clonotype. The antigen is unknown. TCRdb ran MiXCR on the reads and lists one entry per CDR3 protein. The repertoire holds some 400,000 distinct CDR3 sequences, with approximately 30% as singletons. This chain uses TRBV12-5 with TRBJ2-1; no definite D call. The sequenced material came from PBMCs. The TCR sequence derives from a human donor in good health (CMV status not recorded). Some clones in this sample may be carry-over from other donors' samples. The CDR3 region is CASGLGHGNNEQFF. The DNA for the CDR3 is TGTGCTAGTGGTTTGGGCCATGGGAACAATGAGCAGTTCTTC.